This entry lists 19 T cell receptor beta chains sequenced from one sample in a study of T cells in Graves' hyperthyroidism and ophthalmopathy. The TCR beta CDR3 regions underwent amplification using RNA transcripts as the source. First-round RT-PCR with HTBI primers amplified the TCR CDR3 region. MiXCR was run by TCRdb on the multiplex PCR reads, yielding one entry per CDR3 protein. The sample includes roughly 500,000 distinct CDR3 sequences, 14% seen only once; the top ten take roughly 5.5%. Sequenced material: blood. Source of these receptors: a woman younger than 45 with Graves' hyperthyroidism that later progressed to Graves' ophthalmopathy.

This clonotype was observed at least ten times. CDR3 nucleotides: TGTGCCAGCAGTCTCCACCCATACACTGAAGCTTTCTTT. Translation gives CASSLHPYTEAFF. The J gene is TRBJ1-1, the V gene TRBV28; D gene ambiguous. The CDR3 is made up of 13 amino acids. The germline V and J ends were trimmed by 5 bases and 3 bases, with 10 bases remaining between them. Germline lookup yields CDR1 MDHEN and CDR2 SYDVKM. The variable domain in full, completed from reference TRBV28 and TRBJ1-1, reads DVKVTQSSRYLVKRTGEKVFLECVQDMDHENMFWYRQDPGLGLRLIYFSYDVKMKEKGDIPEGYSVSREKKERFSLILESASTNQTSMYLCASSLHPYTEAFFGQGTRLTVV.

The chain uses TRBV24-1 and TRBJ1-1; D call uncertain. Trimming took 5 bases from V and 4 from J, leaving 7 bases between them. CDR3 size: 12 residues. Germline V gene sequence: CDR1 KGHDR, CDR2 SFDVKD. The CDR3 DNA is TGTGCCACCAGTGGGAGTGGCACTGAAGCTTTCTTT. Amino acids: CATSGSGTEAFF.

This clonotype was observed many times. The chain is built from TRBV7-8 and TRBJ2-7; TRBD2 might be the D (5 bases). Trimming cost V 5 bases and J 0 bases, with 11 bases left between them. Germline CDR1 SGHVS, CDR2 FQNEAQ. The CDR3 consists of 14 residues. CDR3 in DNA: TGTGCCAGCAGCCTAGGACTTAACTCCTACGAGCAGTACTTC. This translates into CASSLGLNSYEQYF.

This clonotype was counted ten times or more. This sequence joins TRBV20-1 and TRBJ2-3; D gene ambiguous. Germline values: CDR1 DFQATT, CDR2 SNEGSKA (reference sequence). The germline V and J ends were trimmed by 3 bases and 6 bases, with 10 bases remaining between them. CDR3 size: 12 residues. The CDR3 nucleotides read TGCAGTGCTAGTAGCCCCCACGATACGCAGTATTTT. This gives the protein CSASSPHDTQYF.

The J gene is TRBJ2-7, the V gene TRBV9, with TRBD2 matching over 11 bases. The germline gives CDR1 SGDLS, CDR2 YYNGEE. The CDR3 totals 15 residues. Losses at the gene ends were 4 bases for V and 5 bases for J; bases not matched to a gene: 8. The CDR3 DNA sequence: TGTGCCAGCAGCCCGCGGGGACTAGCGGCCGACGAGCAGTACTTC. Its protein is CASSPRGLAADEQYF.

Note on this clonotype: A clone one base away is much larger, so this may be a read error. The chain links TRBV24-1 to TRBJ2-3; TRBD2 matches at 7 bases. The CDR3 totals 12 residues. The germline V gene has CDR1 KGHDR and CDR2 SFDVKD. Trimming cost V 7 bases and J 8 bases; bases outside gene matches: 5. Written as DNA, the CDR3 is TGTGCCACCAGCGATCCGGGGGGTACGCAGTATTTT. Its protein is CATSDPGGTQYF.

At least ten counts were recorded for this clonotype. V usage is TRBV24-1 and J usage is TRBJ2-3; D might be TRBD1 (6 bases). The CDR3 is made up of 13 amino acids. CDR1 KGHDR and CDR2 SFDVKD come from the germline V gene. V shed 7 bases and J shed 4 bases, with 11 bases lying between them. The CDR3 loop is CATSDRSPDTQYF. CDR3 in DNA: TGTGCCACCAGCGACAGGTCCCCAGATACGCAGTATTTT.

V and J are TRBV11-3 and TRBJ2-5, with 8 bases that match TRBD1. CDR3 length equals 15 residues. V lost 1 base, J lost 1 base, and 2 bases stayed unmatched. Germline V gene data show CDR1 as SGHNT and CDR2 as YENEEA. This CDR3 is CASSLGTGFQETQYF. For the CDR3, the DNA is TGTGCCAGCAGCTTAGGGACAGGGTTCCAAGAGACCCAGTACTTC.

This clonotype was observed at least ten times. The chain has TRBV3-1 and TRBJ2-3; D possibly corresponds to TRBD2 (6 bases). The V end lost 1 base, the J end lost 8 bases, and 13 bases lay between the germline ends. From germline, CDR1 is LGHDT and CDR2 YNNKEL (reference sequence). This CDR3 has 14 residues. In DNA, the CDR3 is TGTGCCAGCAGCCAAGTTTTGGGGGGTGGTACGCAGTATTTT. This codes for CASSQVLGGGTQYF.

This clonotype was counted at least ten times. The chain recombines TRBV2 with TRBJ1-2, with D tentatively TRBD1 (5 bases). The germline CDR1 and CDR2 sequences are SNHLY and FYNNEI. The length of the CDR3 is 16 residues. V was trimmed by 6 bases and J by 4 bases, leaving 21 bases between them. The CDR3 DNA reads TGTGCCAGCAGGAAGGGGCACATCGGAGACCCCTATGGCTACACCTTC. Its translation is CASRKGHIGDPYGYTF.

This clonotype appeared many times. The chain combines TRBV9 with TRBJ2-1; D unresolved. This CDR3 region has 14 residues. In germline, CDR1 is SGDLS, CDR2 YYNGEE. Trimming stripped 4 bases from V and 4 bases from J, with 12 bases between. The CDR3, as DNA: TGTGCCAGCAGCTCTCTAATACAGTACAATGAGCAGTTCTTC. Translated: CASSSLIQYNEQFF.

This clonotype was counted only a few times. J is TRBJ2-1 and V is TRBV5-1; TRBD2 aligns across 7 bases. The V and J ends lost 7 bases and 0 bases, in that order; junction bases with no gene match: 7. Germline assignment: CDR1 SGHRS and CDR2 YFSETQ. The CDR3 loop spans 15 amino acids. CDR3 protein: CASVGRADSYNEQFF. DNA for the CDR3: TGCGCCAGCGTAGGGAGGGCCGACTCCTACAATGAGCAGTTCTTC.

This clonotype has only a few counts. This may arise from a read error, as a much more abundant clone is one base away. V and J are TRBV14 and TRBJ1-6; tentatively, D is TRBD1 (5 bases). This CDR3 has 17 amino acids. Trimming removed 0 bases from V and 11 bases from J, with 20 bases in between. The germline V gene has CDR1 SGHDN and CDR2 FVKESK. The DNA of the CDR3 is TGTGCCAGCAGCCAAGAAGCCGGGGCTGGTATCAATCCACCCCTCCACTTT. Its protein is CASSQEAGAGINPPLHF.

This clonotype has a count of ten or more. The chain joins TRBV28 to TRBJ2-5; TRBD1 matches 11 bases. Germline values: CDR1 MDHEN, CDR2 SYDVKM. This CDR3 comprises 17 residues. V was clipped by 3 bases and J by 5 bases; unmatched bases: 11. CDR3 DNA sequence: TGTGCCAGCAGTTTCCCGCCGAGGACAGGGGGCGGCGAGACCCAGTACTTC. This codes for CASSFPPRTGGGETQYF.

In its sample, this clonotype was seen many times. The chain is built from TRBV24-1 and TRBJ1-2; 9 bases align to TRBD1. The CDR3 sequence is 16 residues long. From germline, CDR1 is KGHDR and CDR2 SFDVKD. V dropped 3 bases and J dropped 4; count of bases not matched to a gene: 8. CDR3 residues: CATSDLDGTGFYGYTF. The CDR3, as DNA: TGTGCCACCAGTGATCTGGACGGGACAGGGTTCTATGGCTACACCTTC.

This clonotype was seen ten or more times. The chain combines TRBV27 with TRBJ2-3; D may be TRBD1 or TRBD2 (5 bases each). Trimming took 5 bases from V and 8 from J, leaving 26 bases between them. The germline V gene has CDR1 MNHEY and CDR2 SMNVEV (reference sequence). This CDR3 is 17 amino acids long. DNA for the CDR3: TGTGCCAGCAGTCCATATGTCGGGGCAAAGTTTCCCAGTACGCAGTATTTT. The encoded protein is CASSPYVGAKFPSTQYF.

In this sample, this clonotype turned up once. J is TRBJ2-1 and V is TRBV12-3 or TRBV12-4; 7 nucleotides agree with TRBD1. The CDR3 sequence is 15 residues long. J gave up 7 bases and V 5 bases, and 11 bases lay outside the gene matches. The CDR3 protein is CASSAMTGWGNEQFF. CDR3 in DNA: TGTGCCAGCAGTGCGATGACAGGGTGGGGGAATGAGCAGTTCTTC.

This clonotype was seen at least ten times. V is TRBV24-1 and J is TRBJ2-1, with a weak D call TRBD2 (5 bases). Germline CDR1 and CDR2: KGHDR and SFDVKD. The CDR3 loop spans 15 amino acids. Trimming cost V 4 bases and J 3 bases, with 12 bases left between them. The CDR3 DNA is TGTGCCACCAGTGAAGAGGGAAGGCACTACAATGAGCAGTTCTTC. The encoded protein is CATSEEGRHYNEQFF.

This clonotype has at least ten counts. The chain is built from TRBV6-1 and TRBJ1-3, with D maybe TRBD1 (6 bases). CDR3 length: 16 amino acids. Germline values: CDR1 MNHNS, CDR2 SASEGT. Deletions cut 3 bases from V and 7 bases from J, with 19 bases between. CDR3 residues: CASSDRWTEWRNTIYF. In DNA, the CDR3 is TGTGCCAGCAGTGACCGGTGGACAGAATGGAGGAACACCATATATTTT.